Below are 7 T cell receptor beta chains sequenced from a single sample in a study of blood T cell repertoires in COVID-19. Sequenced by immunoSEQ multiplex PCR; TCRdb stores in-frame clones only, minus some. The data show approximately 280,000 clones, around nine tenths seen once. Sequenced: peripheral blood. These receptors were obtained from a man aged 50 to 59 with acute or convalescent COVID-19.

The CDR3 region is CASSVGGQPYEQYF. As DNA, the CDR3 is TGTGCCAGCAGCGTAGGCGGACAACCCTACGAGCAGTACTTC. The chain is built from TRBV9 and TRBJ2-7; tentatively, D is TRBD1 (5 bases). Germline V lookup: CDR1 SGDLS, CDR2 YYNGEE. The length of the CDR3 is 14 residues. The ends were cut back, 0 bases at V and 2 bases at J, with 9 bases in the middle. Full variable domain (missing parts from reference TRBV9 and TRBJ2-7): DSGVTQTPKHLITATGQRVTLRCSPRSGDLSVYWYQQSLDQGLQFLIQYYNGEERAKGNILERFSAQQFPDLHSELNLSSLELGDSALYFCASSVGGQPYEQYFGPGTRLTVT.

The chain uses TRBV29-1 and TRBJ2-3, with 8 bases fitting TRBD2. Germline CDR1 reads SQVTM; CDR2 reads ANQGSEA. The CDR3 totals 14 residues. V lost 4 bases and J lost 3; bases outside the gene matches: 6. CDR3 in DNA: TGCAGCGTTGCTCGCGGGGGGATGACAGATACGCAGTATTTT. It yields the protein CSVARGGMTDTQYF.

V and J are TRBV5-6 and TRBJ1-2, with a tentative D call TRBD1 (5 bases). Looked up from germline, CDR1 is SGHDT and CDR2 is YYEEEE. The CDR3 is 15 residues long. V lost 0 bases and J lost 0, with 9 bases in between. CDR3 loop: CASSLDRLANYGYTF. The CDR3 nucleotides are TGTGCCAGCAGCTTGGACAGGCTAGCTAACTATGGCTACACCTTC.

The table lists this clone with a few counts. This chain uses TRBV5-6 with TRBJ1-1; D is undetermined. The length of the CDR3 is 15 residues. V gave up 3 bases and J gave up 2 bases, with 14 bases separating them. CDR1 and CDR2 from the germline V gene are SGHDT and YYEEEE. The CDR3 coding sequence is TGTGCCAGCAGCTCCCTTGGTAGCTTTAACACTGAAGCTTTCTTT. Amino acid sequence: CASSSLGSFNTEAFF.

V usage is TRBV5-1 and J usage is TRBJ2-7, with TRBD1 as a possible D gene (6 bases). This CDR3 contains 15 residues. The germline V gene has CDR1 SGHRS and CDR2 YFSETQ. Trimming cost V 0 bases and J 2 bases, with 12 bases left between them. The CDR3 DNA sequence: TGCGCCAGCAGCTTGGATCTCAGGGGTCCCTACGAGCAGTACTTC. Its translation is CASSLDLRGPYEQYF. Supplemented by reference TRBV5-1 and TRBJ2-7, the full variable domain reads KAGVTQTPRYLIKTRGQQVTLSCSPISGHRSVSWYQQTPGQGLQFLFEYFSETQRNKGNFPGRFSGRQFSNSRSEMNVSTLELGDSALYLCASSLDLRGPYEQYFGPGTRLTVT.

In DNA form, the CDR3 reads TGTGCAAGTCGCTTAGCGCCGGCCGGGGAGCTGTTTTTT. This translates into CASRLAPAGELFF. The gene calls are TRBV12-2 and TRBJ2-2; the table's D call TRBD2 went unverified against the DNA. TRBV12-2 represents a pseudogene. The CDR3 totals 13 residues.

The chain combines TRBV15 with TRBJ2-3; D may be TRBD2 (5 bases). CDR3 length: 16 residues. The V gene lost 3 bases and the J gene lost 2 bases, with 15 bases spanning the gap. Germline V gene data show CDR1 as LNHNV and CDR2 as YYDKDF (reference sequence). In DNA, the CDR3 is TGTGCCACCAGCAGTGGGAGCGACTTTTCCACAGATACGCAGTATTTT. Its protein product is CATSSGSDFSTDTQYF.